This TCR beta chain appears in the sequencing data of a study of T cell responses to AZD1222 COVID-19 vaccine. As concerns this clone: Its matching antigen is unknown.

Study findings and constraints: Only six people who got AZD1222 tested seropositive at baseline. An increase in Spike-specific TCR breadth and depth was observed after two AZD1222 doses.

Only in-frame clones appear in the TCRdb table, and some are missing; sequencing was by immunoSEQ multiplex PCR. The repertoire holds 100,000 to 150,000 clones, with just under 95% as singletons. Specimen: peripheral blood, collected on day 0 of AZD1222 vaccination. The source of this sequence is an adult in good health.

As DNA, the CDR3 is TGTGCCAGCAGCCAAGGGGTGGGTCAGCCCCAGCATTTT. Amino acid sequence: CASSQGVGQPQHF. J is TRBJ1-5 and V is TRBV3-1 (or the pseudogene TRBV3-2); D is unresolved. The CDR3 consists of 13 residues. The germline CDR1 and CDR2 sequences are LGHDT and YNNKEL (reference sequence). The ends were cut back, 1 base at V and 6 bases at J, with 7 bases in the middle.